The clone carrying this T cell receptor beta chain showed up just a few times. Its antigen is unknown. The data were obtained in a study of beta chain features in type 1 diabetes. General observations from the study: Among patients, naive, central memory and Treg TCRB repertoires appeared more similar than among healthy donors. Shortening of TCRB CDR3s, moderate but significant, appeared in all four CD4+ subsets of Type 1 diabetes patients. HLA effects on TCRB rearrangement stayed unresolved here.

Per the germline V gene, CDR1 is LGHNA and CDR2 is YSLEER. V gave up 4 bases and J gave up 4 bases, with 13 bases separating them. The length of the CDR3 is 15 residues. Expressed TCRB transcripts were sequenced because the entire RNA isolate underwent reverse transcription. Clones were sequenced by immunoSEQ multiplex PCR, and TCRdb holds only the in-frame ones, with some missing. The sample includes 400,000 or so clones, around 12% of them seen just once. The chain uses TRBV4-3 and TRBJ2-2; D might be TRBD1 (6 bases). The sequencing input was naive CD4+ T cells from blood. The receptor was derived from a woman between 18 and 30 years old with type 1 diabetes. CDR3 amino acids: CASSPSHRATGELFF. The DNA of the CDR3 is TGCGCCAGCAGCCCATCCCACAGGGCCACCGGGGAGCTGTTTTTT.